This T cell receptor beta chain was recorded in a study of T cell repertoires in cytomegalovirus infection. Overall study context: Both CMV infection and a matching HLA type were indicated by public TCR beta signatures. The study, taken as a whole, reports: It was HLA-C-restricted CMV-specific TCR beta clonotypes that dominated the response ex vivo. Identification of carriers of CMV plus the relevant HLA was achieved through cumulative public TCR beta family frequency.

TCRdb independently ran MiXCR on the reads; one entry per CDR3 protein. This table has 250,000 to 300,000 distinct CDR3 sequences, 12% to 15% appearing once. Germline CDR1 SGHTA, CDR2 FQGTGA. This CDR3 region has 15 residues. V lost 6 bases, J lost 0 bases, and 6 bases stayed unmatched. As to this clonotype: Its antigen is not known.

The sequenced material came from PBMCs. The chain links TRBV7-3 to TRBJ2-3, with TRBD1 matching 7 bases. The clonotype was recovered from a human donor in good health (CMV status not recorded). Some clones in this sample may be carry-over from other donors' samples. The CDR3 DNA is TGTGCCAGCAGTATACAGGGGTCTAGCACAGATACGCAGTATTTT. This gives the protein CASSIQGSSTDTQYF. Using reference TRBV7-3 and TRBJ2-3 for the parts outside the CDR3, the full variable domain is GAGVSQTPSNKVTEKGKYVELRCDPISGHTALYWYRQSLGQGPEFLIYFQGTGAADDSGLPNDRFFAVRPEGSVSTLKIQRTERGDSAVYLCASSIQGSSTDTQYFGPGTRLTVL.